The rows below give T cell receptor beta chains drawn from one sample of a study of identical twins. TCRdb recomputed calls from the 5' RACE reads with MiXCR, one row per CDR3 protein. The sample includes around 680,000 distinct CDR3 sequences, less than 10% of them seen just once. Separately, the same data were catalogued under a study of yellow fever vaccine responses in identical twins.

The sequenced sample was PBMCs. The receptors shown here come from a woman younger than 35 in good health. CDR3s include the opening cysteine and the closing phenylalanine or tryptophan. D genes are given only for firm matches. Not all rows give a size; the values are once, few, many and, for expanded clones, a class.

d_call	clone_size	v_call	j_call	cdr3_nt	cdr3_aa
TRBD2	.	TRBV19	TRBJ2-1	TGTGCCAGTAGTATTTATAGCGGGAGCTCCTACAATGAGCAGTTCTTC	CASSIYSGSSYNEQFF
TRBD1	many	TRBV7-3	TRBJ2-2	TGTGCTAGCAGCTCCGGGACAGACAACACCGGGGAGCTGTTTTTT	CASSSGTDNTGELFF
TRBD2	few	TRBV20-1	TRBJ2-3	TGCAGTGCTCCCACTAGCGGGGGGGCCAAGGAAACGCAGTATTTT	CSAPTSGGAKETQYF
.	many	TRBV2	TRBJ2-4	TGTGCCAGCCGCCAGGATTACAAAAACATTCAGTACTTC	CASRQDYKNIQYF
.	few	TRBV5-1	TRBJ1-6	TGCGCCAGCAGCTTAACGGGATATAATTCACCCCTCCACTTT	CASSLTGYNSPLHF
.	many	TRBV25-1	TRBJ1-2	TGTGCCAGCAGTGAGCAGGGTTATGGCTACACCTTC	CASSEQGYGYTF
TRBD1	few	TRBV12-3/TRBV12-4	TRBJ2-7	TGTGCCAGCACCAGGGGGATCGCGTCCTACGAGCAGTACTTC	CASTRGIASYEQYF
TRBD2	many	TRBV24-1	TRBJ2-5	TGTGCCACCAGTGCGTACTCTAGCGGAGTCCAAGAGACCCAGTACTTC	CATSAYSSGVQETQYF
TRBD1	.	TRBV28	TRBJ1-2	TGTGTCACCAACAGGGGTAACTATGGCTACACCTTC	CVTNRGNYGYTF
TRBD1	many	TRBV12-3/TRBV12-4	TRBJ1-4	TGTGCCAGCAGTTTGAGACAGGGAGGTGAAAAACTGTTTTTT	CASSLRQGGEKLFF
TRBD1	.	TRBV6-1	TRBJ1-6	TGTGCCAGCAGATCAACAGGGGACGGATCACCCCTCCACTTT	CASRSTGDGSPLHF
TRBD1	many	TRBV24-1	TRBJ1-1	TGTGCCACCCGGTCAGGGGGTGGCACTGAAGCTTTCTTT	CATRSGGGTEAFF
.	few	TRBV20-1	TRBJ2-7	TGCAGTGCCCCCGACAGGGAGGTATCCTACGAGCAGTACTTC	CSAPDREVSYEQYF
.	many	TRBV7-3	TRBJ1-1	TGTGCCAGCAGCTACGGGCCCTACACTGAAGCTTTCTTT	CASSYGPYTEAFF
TRBD1	.	TRBV6-1	TRBJ1-2	TGTGCCAGCAGTGTCGGGACAGATGGCTACACCTTC	CASSVGTDGYTF
TRBD2	.	TRBV25-1	TRBJ2-5	TGTGCCAGCAGTGGATCCCGGGCTGTGAACGGGGGGAAACATCAAGAGACCCAGTACTTC	CASSGSRAVNGGKHQETQYF
.	.	TRBV14	TRBJ2-7	TGTGCCAGCAGCCATCAGGGAAAGGCCTACGAGCAGTACTTC	CASSHQGKAYEQYF
TRBD1	many	TRBV7-2	TRBJ2-2	TGTGCCAGCAGGGGACAGGGGAGGAACACCGGGGAGCTGTTTTTT	CASRGQGRNTGELFF
.	few	TRBV12-3/TRBV12-4	TRBJ2-7	TGTGCCAGCAGTTTCGGGGTACAGTACGAGCAGTACTTC	CASSFGVQYEQYF
TRBD1	many	TRBV20-1	TRBJ2-7	TGCAGTGCTGGGACAGCCATCTGGGAGCAGTACTTC	CSAGTAIWEQYF
TRBD2	few	TRBV20-1	TRBJ2-3	TGCAGTGCTAGAGTGGCCACTAGCGGGACAGATACGCAGTATTTT	CSARVATSGTDTQYF
.	.	TRBV29-1	TRBJ2-3	TGCAGCGTTGATGGCGGGGGCGGCACAGATACGCAGTATTTT	CSVDGGGGTDTQYF
TRBD2	many	TRBV15	TRBJ2-3	TGTGCCACCAGCAGGAAGGCTAGCGGGAACACAGATACGCAGTATTTT	CATSRKASGNTDTQYF
.	few	TRBV20-1	TRBJ1-4	TGCAGTGCTTTCCCCGCAACTAATGAAAAACTGTTTTTT	CSAFPATNEKLFF